This T cell receptor beta chain was captured in a study of Ad26.COV2.S vaccination and SARS-CoV-2 variants. For the study at large: The vaccine Ad26.COV2.S was put into the muscle once, or twice with 56 days between.

Noted treatment: roughly 18 received Ad26.COV2.S at low or high dose, single or two shots; about 5 received placebo; per-sample allocation not given. Sampling took place 63 days after the first vaccine or placebo injection. General study findings and limits: Substantial breadth in spike-specific CD8+ and CD4+ T cell responses was reportedly seen after vaccination. Recipients of vaccine and of placebo showed similar breadth of their non-spike TCR repertoires.

CDR1 and CDR2 from the germline V gene are SGDLS and YYNGEE. Trimming left V 0 bases short and J 0 bases short, with 12 bases between. The CDR3 covers 16 residues. Points on this clone: Its target is not known.

Clones were sequenced by immunoSEQ multiplex PCR, and TCRdb holds only the in-frame ones, with some missing. The table records about 500,000 clones, around 89% of them present only once. This TCR came from a person between 18 and 60 years old who received the Ad26.COV2.S COVID-19 vaccine or a placebo. Sequences were derived from peripheral blood, sampled in a trial of Ad26.COV2.S vaccine versus placebo. The rearrangement uses TRBV9 and TRBJ1-1; no clear D. CDR3 sequence (DNA): TGTGCCAGCAGCGTAGGATTACCCGACATGAACACTGAAGCTTTCTTT. Translating it yields CASSVGLPDMNTEAFF.